This T cell receptor (beta chain) was sequenced in a study of type 1 regulatory T cells (dated by TCRdb to about 2021). A note on the overall study: An in vitro protocol by which a Tr1-enriched, alloantigen-specific CD4 T cell product named T-allo10 was generated was characterized in the study. Patients with hematological malignancies who were receiving allogeneic hematopoietic stem cell transplantation were the group in which T-allo10 was being clinically evaluated.

Data came from an Illumina MiSeq. Clones were called with MiXCR by TCRdb after fastp trimmed the public reads at Q25, and only in-frame beta chains were retained. CDR3 protein duplicates are merged, each entry listing the most common genes and DNA. The sample data list 20,000 or so distinct CDR3 sequences, and around 47% of these were observed just once. The biggest ten clones account for 4.8% of the sample. This clonotype was seen only a few times. Its antigen is unknown. Base-call qualities are not available, and no considerably larger clone is one nucleotide away. This clonotype originated in a human donor in good health. Sequenced input: cultured T cells, either the whole culture or a sorted T cell fraction (not recorded which).

Here is the DNA: TGTGCCAGCAGTTTAGGGGGGGGGCGAACGAACACTGAAGCTTTCTTT. Translated, this gives CASSLGGGRTNTEAFF. The chain links TRBV28 with TRBJ1-1; a weak D assignment points to TRBD1 (6 bases agree). V is clipped by 2 bases and J by 1 base, and the sequence between their germline boundaries is 14 bases long. The CDR3 covers 16 residues, taking in both the cysteine and the phenylalanine. Only CDR3 DNA is held: 48 bases, read in frame from base 1. In the germline V gene, CDR1 corresponds to MDHEN and CDR2 to SYDVKM.